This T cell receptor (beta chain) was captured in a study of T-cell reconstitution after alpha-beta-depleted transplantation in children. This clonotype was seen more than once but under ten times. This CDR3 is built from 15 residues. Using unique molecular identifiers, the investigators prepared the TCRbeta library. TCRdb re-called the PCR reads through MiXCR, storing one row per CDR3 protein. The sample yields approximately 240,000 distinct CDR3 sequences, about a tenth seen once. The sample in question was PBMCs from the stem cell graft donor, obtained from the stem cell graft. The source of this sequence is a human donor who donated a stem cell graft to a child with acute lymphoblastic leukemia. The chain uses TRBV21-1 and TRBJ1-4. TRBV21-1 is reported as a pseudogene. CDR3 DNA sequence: TGTGCCAGCACCCGGGGCGGGACGGATAATGAAAAACTGTTTTTT. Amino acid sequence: CASTRGGTDNEKLFF.